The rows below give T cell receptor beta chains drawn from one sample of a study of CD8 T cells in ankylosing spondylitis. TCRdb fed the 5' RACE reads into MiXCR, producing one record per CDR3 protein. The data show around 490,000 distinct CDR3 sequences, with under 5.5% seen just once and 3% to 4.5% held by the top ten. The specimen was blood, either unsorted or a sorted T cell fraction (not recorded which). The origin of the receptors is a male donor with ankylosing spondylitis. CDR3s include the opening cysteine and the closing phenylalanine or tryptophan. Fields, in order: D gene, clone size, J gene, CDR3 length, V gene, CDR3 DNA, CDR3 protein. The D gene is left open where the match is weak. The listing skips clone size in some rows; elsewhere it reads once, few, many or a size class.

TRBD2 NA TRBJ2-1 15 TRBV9 TGTGCCAGCAGCGTAGGGGGCGGACTAGCCCATGAGCAGTTCTTC CASSVGGGLAHEQFF
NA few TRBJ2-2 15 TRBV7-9 TGTGCCAGCAGCTGGCTCCCGGGCCCCACCGGGGAGCTGTTTTTT CASSWLPGPTGELFF
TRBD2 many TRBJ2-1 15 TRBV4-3 TGCGCCAGCAGCCCCGGGAGCGGGGGTTACAATGAGCAGTTCTTC CASSPGSGGYNEQFF
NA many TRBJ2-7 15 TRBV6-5 TGTGCCAGCAGTTATTTACGGGCCACCTCCTACGAGCAGTACTTC CASSYLRATSYEQYF
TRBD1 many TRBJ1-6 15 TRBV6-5 TGTGCCAGCAGTTACGGGACAGGGTATAATTCACCCCTCCACTTT CASSYGTGYNSPLHF
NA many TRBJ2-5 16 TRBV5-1 TGCGCCAGCAGCTTGGGGTCGTCGGGTAACCAAGAGACCCAGTACTTC CASSLGSSGNQETQYF
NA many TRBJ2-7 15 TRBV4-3 TGCGCCAGCAGCCAAGATCGTGGCAGCTCCTACGAGCAGTACTTC CASSQDRGSSYEQYF
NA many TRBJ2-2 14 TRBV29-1 TGCAGCGTTGAAGATGAAATAGGGGTTGGCGAGCTGTTTTTT CSVEDEIGVGELFF
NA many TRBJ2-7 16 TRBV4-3 TGCGCCAGCAGCCAAGTATGGGGCAGAAACTCCTACGAGCAGTACTTC CASSQVWGRNSYEQYF
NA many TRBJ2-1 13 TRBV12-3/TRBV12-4 TGTGCCAGCAGTGGCTGGGCCCGACATGAGCAGTTCTTC CASSGWARHEQFF
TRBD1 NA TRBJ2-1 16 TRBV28 TGTGCCAGCAGACCTGCCGGGACAGGGGCGTACAATGAGCAGTTCTTC CASRPAGTGAYNEQFF
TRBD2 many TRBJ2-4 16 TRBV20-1 TGCAGTGCCCGGGGACTAGCGGGACTAGCCAAAAACATTCAGTACTTC CSARGLAGLAKNIQYF
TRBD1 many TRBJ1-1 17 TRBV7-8 TGTGCCAGCAGCTCCTCGAACAGGGGGAACATGAACACTGAAGCTTTCTTT CASSSSNRGNMNTEAFF
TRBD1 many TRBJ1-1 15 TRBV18 TGTGCCAGCTCACCGCCGGACAGGGTTAATGTTAAAGCTTTCTTT CASSPPDRVNVKAFF
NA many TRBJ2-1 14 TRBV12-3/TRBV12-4 TGTGCCAGCAGTTTCTTTCTTCCCTACAATGAGCAGTTCTTC CASSFFLPYNEQFF
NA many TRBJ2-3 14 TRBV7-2 TGTGCCAGCAGCTTCAGATTAGCCGGAGATACGCAGTATTTT CASSFRLAGDTQYF
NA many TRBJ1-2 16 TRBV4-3 TGCGCCAGCAGCCAAGGTGCCACCTCCTTACCCTATGGCTACACCTTC CASSQGATSLPYGYTF